The clone carrying this T cell receptor (beta chain) was recorded many times. Its antigen is unidentified. The library protocol tagged individual cDNA molecules with unique molecular identifiers. TCRdb re-called the 5' RACE reads through MiXCR, storing one row per CDR3 protein. The table includes 25,000 to 35,000 distinct CDR3 sequences, around 6.1% detected once. Germline-derived CDR1 and CDR2 are MNHEY and SVGEGT. The CDR3 spans 13 residues. Trimming left V 6 bases short and J 2 bases short, with 10 bases between. The sample originates from a study of early T cells in non-severe SARS-CoV-2 infection. About the research overall: The sequenced material was bulk RNA from unsorted whole blood, and its chains were unpaired. Findings and caveats of the study: Using VDJdb, the matching emphasized anti-spike CD8 responses while missing private and CD4 specificities.

V and J are TRBV6-2 or TRBV6-3 and TRBJ1-1, with D unclear. The receptor comes from an adult who was a healthcare worker with PCR-confirmed SARS-CoV-2 infection or an uninfected control (not recorded which). Here the sequenced sample was whole blood, taken at baseline. CDR3 nucleotides: TGTGCCAGCAGCCGCGACGGAAACACTGAAGCTTTCTTT. It codes for CASSRDGNTEAFF.